The 5 T cell receptor beta chains presented below share a single source sample, sequenced in a study of siplizumab effects on memory and regulatory T cells. Assay: immunoSEQ multiplex PCR; the TCRdb copy retains only in-frame clones and omits some. The data contain 100,000 to 110,000 clones, 75% to 95% of them singletons. Material: CD4+ T cells sorted from blood. These receptors all stem from a human donor in good health.

This chain joins TRBV4-1 and TRBJ2-5, with 9 bases matching TRBD2. Germline V gene lookup returns CDR1 MGHRA and CDR2 YSYEKL. CDR3 length: 18 amino acids. With V trimmed by 0 bases and J by 3 bases, 11 bases remained unmatched. CDR3 in amino acids: CASSQDIGLAGTKETQYF. Here the CDR3 DNA reads TGCGCCAGCAGCCAAGATATTGGGCTAGCGGGGACGAAAGAGACCCAGTACTTC.

The chain combines TRBV6-4 with TRBJ1-2, with unresolved D. Deletions cut 0 bases from V and 1 base from J, with 9 bases between. The CDR3 is 15 amino acids. Germline V gene lookup returns CDR1 MRHNA and CDR2 SNTAGT. In DNA form, the CDR3 reads TGTGCCAGCAGTGACTCGATAGAGAATAACTATGGCTACACCTTC. Encoded protein: CASSDSIENNYGYTF.

V is TRBV4-1 and J is TRBJ2-3, with no clear D. The V and J ends lost 2 bases and 5 bases respectively, with 8 bases between them. From germline, CDR1 is MGHRA and CDR2 YSYEKL. The CDR3 is 13 residues long. The CDR3 sequence is CASSQWLLDTQYF. DNA of the CDR3: TGCGCCAGCAGCCAATGGCTCCTAGATACGCAGTATTTT.

This chain uses TRBV9 with TRBJ2-1; TRBD2 is a possible D gene (7 bases). The germline V gene encodes CDR1 SGDLS and CDR2 YYNGEE. Trimming took 6 bases from V and 7 from J, leaving 20 bases between them. The CDR3 spans 15 residues. CDR3 bases: TGTGCCAGCAACCTAGGGGGGGCCGACCAAAATGAGCAGTTCTTC. It specifies CASNLGGADQNEQFF.

V and J are TRBV9 and TRBJ2-1; 12 bases align to TRBD2. The ends lost 0 bases at V and 10 bases at J; junction bases unmatched: 8. The CDR3 is 16 amino acids. Germline V gene lookup returns CDR1 SGDLS and CDR2 YYNGEE. The DNA for the CDR3 is TGTGCCAGCAGCGTAGGCCCCCTAGCGGGGGGGCGGGAGCAGTTCTTC. This encodes CASSVGPLAGGREQFF. The complete variable domain, with remaining parts taken from reference TRBV9 and TRBJ2-1, reads DSGVTQTPKHLITATGQRVTLRCSPRSGDLSVYWYQQSLDQGLQFLIQYYNGEERAKGNILERFSAQQFPDLHSELNLSSLELGDSALYFCASSVGPLAGGREQFFGPGTRLTVL.